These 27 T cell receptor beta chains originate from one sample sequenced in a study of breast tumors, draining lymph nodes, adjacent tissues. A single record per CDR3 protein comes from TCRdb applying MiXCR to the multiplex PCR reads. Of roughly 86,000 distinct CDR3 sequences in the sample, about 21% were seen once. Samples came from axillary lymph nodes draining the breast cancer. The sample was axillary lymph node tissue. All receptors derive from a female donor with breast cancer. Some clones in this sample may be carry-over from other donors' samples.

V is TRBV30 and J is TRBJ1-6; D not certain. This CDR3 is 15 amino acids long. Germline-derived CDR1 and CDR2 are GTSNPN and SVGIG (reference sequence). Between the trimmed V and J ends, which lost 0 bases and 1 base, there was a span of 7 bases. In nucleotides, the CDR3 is TGTGCCTGGAGTGTAGATGGGTCCTATAATTCACCCCTCCACTTT. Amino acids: CAWSVDGSYNSPLHF.

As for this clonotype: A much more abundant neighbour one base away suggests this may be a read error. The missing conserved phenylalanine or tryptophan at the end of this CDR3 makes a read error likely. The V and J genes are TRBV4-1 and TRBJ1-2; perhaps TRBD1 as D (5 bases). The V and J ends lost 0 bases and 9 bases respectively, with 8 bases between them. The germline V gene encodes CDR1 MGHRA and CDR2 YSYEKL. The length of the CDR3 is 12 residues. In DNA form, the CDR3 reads TGCGCCAGCAGCCAAGACCGGGACCGCTACACCCTC. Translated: CASSQDRDRYTL.

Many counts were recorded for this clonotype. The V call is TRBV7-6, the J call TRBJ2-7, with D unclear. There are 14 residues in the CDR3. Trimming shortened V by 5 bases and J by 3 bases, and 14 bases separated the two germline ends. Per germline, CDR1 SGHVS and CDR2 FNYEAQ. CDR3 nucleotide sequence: TGTGCCAGCAGCCCCGGACCCGATAGCTACGAGCAGTACTTC. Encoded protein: CASSPGPDSYEQYF.

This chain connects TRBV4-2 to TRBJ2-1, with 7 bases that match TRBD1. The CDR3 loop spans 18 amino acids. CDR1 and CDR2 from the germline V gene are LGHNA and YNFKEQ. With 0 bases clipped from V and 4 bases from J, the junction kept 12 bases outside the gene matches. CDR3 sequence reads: CASSQDRYGDRQYNEQFF. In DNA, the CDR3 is TGTGCCAGCAGCCAAGATCGATATGGGGACAGACAATACAATGAGCAGTTCTTC.

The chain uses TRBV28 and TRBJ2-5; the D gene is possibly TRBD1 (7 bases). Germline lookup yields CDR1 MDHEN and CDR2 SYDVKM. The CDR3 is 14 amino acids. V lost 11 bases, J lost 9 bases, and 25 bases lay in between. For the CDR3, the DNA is TGTGCCTTAGGGGGCGGGACTCTTACCCGTGCCCAGTACTTC. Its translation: CALGGGTLTRAQYF.

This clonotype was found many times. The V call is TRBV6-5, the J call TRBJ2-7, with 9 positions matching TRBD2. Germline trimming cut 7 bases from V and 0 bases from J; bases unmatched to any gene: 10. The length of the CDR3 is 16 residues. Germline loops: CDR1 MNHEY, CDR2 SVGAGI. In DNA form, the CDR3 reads TGTGCCAGCAAGGCGGCGGGAGGGGGGTTCTCCTACGAGCAGTACTTC. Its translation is CASKAAGGGFSYEQYF.

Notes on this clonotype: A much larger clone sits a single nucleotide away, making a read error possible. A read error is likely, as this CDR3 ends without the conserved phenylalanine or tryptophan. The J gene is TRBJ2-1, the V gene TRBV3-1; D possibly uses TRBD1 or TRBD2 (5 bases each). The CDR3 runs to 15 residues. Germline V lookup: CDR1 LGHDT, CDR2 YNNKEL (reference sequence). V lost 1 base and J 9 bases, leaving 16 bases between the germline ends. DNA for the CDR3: TGTGCCAGCAGCCAAGCAAGCGGCCAGGGTGGTGAGCAGTTCTCC. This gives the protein CASSQASGQGGEQFS.

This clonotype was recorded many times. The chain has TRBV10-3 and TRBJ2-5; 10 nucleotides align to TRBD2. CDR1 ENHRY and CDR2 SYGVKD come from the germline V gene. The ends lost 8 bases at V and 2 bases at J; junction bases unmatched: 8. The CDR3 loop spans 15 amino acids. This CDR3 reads CAIGLADGPQETQYF. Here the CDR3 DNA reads TGTGCCATCGGACTAGCGGATGGTCCGCAAGAGACCCAGTACTTC.

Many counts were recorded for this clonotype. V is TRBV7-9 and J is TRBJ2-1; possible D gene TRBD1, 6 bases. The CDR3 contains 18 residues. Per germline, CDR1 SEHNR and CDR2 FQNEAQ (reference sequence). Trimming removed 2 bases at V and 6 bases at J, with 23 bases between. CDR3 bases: TGTGCCAGCAGCTTAAGAGGGGGTCGTCCGATAGTTGGCAATGAGCAGTTCTTC. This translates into CASSLRGGRPIVGNEQFF. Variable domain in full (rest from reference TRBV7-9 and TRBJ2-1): DTGVSQNPRHKITKRGQNVTFRCDPISEHNRLYWYRQTLGQGPEFLTYFQNEAQLEKSRLLSDRFSAERPKGSFSTLEIQRTEQGDSAMYLCASSLRGGRPIVGNEQFFGPGTRLTVL.

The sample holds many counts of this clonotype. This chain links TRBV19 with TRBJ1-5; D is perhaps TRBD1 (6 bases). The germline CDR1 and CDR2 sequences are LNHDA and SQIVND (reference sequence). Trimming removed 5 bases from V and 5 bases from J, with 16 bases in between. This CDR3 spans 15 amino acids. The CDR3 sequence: CASSGGARGYQPQHF. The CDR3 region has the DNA TGTGCCAGTAGTGGGGGGGCGCGCGGATATCAGCCCCAGCATTTT. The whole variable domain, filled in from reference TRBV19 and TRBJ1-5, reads DGGITQSPKYLFRKEGQNVTLSCEQNLNHDAMYWYRQDPGQGLRLIYYSQIVNDFQKGDIAEGYSVSREKKESFPLTVTSAQKNPTAFYLCASSGGARGYQPQHFGDGTRLSIL.

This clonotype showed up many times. As DNA, the CDR3 is TGTGCCAGCAGTACGGCGCACTCCTACGAGCAGTACTTC. Its translation is CASSTAHSYEQYF. This rearrangement joins TRBV12-3 or TRBV12-4 to TRBJ2-7; D gene uncertain. Trimming took off 5 bases at V and 0 bases at J, with 8 bases between the two ends. This CDR3 comprises 13 residues.

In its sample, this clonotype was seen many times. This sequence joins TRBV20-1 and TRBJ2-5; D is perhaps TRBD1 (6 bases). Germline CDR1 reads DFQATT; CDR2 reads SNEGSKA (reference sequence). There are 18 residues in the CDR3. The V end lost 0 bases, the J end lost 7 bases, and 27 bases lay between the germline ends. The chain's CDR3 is CSARDFRDGTLVRGTQYF. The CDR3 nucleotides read TGCAGTGCTAGAGATTTCCGAGACGGGACATTGGTTCGGGGGACCCAGTACTTC.

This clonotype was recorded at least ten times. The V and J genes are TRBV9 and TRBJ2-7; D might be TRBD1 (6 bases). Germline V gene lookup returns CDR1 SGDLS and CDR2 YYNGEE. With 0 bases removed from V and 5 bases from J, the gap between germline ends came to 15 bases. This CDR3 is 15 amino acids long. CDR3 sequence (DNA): TGTGCCAGCAGCGTAGGCCCAGGGGCATATGACGAGCAGTACTTC. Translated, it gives CASSVGPGAYDEQYF.

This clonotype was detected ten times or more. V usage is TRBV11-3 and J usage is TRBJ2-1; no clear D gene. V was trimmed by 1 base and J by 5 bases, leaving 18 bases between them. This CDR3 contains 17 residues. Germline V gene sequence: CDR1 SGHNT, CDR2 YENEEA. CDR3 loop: CASSLGTSSKDDNEQFF. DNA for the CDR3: TGTGCCAGCAGCTTAGGGACCTCCTCTAAGGATGACAATGAGCAGTTCTTC.

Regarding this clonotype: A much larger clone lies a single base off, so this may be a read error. The CDR3, as DNA: TGTGTCAGCAGTGCCGGGACAGGCCTCCACCCTATCTATGGCTACACCTTC. Residues: CVSSAGTGLHPIYGYTF. This sequence joins TRBV6-5 and TRBJ1-2; 8 bases line up with TRBD1. Germline CDR1 reads MNHEY; CDR2 reads SVGAGI. CDR3 length: 17 amino acids.

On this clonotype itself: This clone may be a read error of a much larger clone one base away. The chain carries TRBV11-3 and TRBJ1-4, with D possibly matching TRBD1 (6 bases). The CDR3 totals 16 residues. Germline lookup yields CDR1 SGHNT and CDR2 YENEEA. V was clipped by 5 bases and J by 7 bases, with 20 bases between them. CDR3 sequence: CASSKRRGQKGEKLFF. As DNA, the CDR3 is TGTGCCAGCAGCAAACGGAGGGGACAAAAAGGTGAAAAACTGTTTTTT.

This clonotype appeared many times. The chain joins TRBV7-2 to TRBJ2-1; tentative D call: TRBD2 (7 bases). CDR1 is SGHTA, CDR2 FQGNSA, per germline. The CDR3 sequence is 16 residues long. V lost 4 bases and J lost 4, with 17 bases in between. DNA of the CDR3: TGTGCCAGCAGCTCGGCTCGGACAGCGGGGTACAATGAGCAGTTCTTC. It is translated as CASSSARTAGYNEQFF.

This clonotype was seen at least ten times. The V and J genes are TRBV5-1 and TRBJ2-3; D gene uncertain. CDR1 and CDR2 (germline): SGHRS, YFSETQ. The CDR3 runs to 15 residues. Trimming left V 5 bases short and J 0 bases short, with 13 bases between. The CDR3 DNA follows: TGCGCCAGCAGACCTCCGGGCCTAAGCACAGATACGCAGTATTTT. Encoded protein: CASRPPGLSTDTQYF. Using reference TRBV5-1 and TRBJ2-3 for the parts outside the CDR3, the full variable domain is KAGVTQTPRYLIKTRGQQVTLSCSPISGHRSVSWYQQTPGQGLQFLFEYFSETQRNKGNFPGRFSGRQFSNSRSEMNVSTLELGDSALYLCASRPPGLSTDTQYFGPGTRLTVL.

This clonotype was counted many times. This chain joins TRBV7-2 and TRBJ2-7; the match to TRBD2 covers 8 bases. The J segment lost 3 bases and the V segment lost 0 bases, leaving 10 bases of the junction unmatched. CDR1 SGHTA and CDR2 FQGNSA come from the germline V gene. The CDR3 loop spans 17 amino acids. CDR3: CASSLAGSESGSYEQYF. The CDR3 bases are TGTGCCAGCAGCTTAGCCGGGTCGGAAAGCGGGAGCTACGAGCAGTACTTC.

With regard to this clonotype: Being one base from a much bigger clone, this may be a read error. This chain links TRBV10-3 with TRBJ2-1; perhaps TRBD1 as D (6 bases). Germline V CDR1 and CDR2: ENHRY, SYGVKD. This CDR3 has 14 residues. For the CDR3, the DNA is TGTGCCAGCAGTTACGAGGGGGTATTCAATGAGCAGTTCTTC. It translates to CASSYEGVFNEQFF.

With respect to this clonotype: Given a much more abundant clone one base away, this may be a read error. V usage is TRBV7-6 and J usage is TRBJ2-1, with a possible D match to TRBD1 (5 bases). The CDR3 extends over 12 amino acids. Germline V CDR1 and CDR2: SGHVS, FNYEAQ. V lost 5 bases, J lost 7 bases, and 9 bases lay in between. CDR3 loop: CASSQGWNEQFF. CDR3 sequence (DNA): TGTGCCAGCAGCCAGGGATGGAATGAGCAGTTCTTC.

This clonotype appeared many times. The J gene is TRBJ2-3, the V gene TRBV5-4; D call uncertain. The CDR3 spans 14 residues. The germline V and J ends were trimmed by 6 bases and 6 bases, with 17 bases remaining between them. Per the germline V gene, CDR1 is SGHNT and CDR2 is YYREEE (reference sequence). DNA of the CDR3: TGTGCCAGCAACCGATTAGGAAGTGCGGATACGCAGTATTTT. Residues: CASNRLGSADTQYF.

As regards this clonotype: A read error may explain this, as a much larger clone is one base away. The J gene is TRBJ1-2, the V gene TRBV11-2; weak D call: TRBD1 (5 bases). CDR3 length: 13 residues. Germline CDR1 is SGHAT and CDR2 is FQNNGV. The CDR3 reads CASSLGARRGREF. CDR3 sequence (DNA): TGTGCCAGCAGCTTAGGAGCCCGGAGGGGAAGGGAATTC.

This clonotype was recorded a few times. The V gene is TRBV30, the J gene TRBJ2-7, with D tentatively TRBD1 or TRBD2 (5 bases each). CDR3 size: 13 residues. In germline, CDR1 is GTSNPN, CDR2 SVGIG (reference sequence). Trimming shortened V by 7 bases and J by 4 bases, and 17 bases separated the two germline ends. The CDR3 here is CAFRRGRAYEQYF. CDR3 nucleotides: TGTGCCTTCAGACGGGGCCGCGCATACGAGCAGTACTTC.

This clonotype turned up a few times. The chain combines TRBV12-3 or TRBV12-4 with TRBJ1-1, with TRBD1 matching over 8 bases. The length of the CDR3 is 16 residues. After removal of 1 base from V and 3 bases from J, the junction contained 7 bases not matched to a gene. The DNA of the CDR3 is TGTGCCAGCAGTTTAGTCGACAGGGGAGGGGACACTGAAGCTTTCTTT. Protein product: CASSLVDRGGDTEAFF.

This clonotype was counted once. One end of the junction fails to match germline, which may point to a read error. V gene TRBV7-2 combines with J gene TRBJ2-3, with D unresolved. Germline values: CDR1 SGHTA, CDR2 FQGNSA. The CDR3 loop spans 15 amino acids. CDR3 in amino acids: CASGLSDLGLDTQYF. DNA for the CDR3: TGTGCCAGCGGCTTGTCCGACCTGGGCTTGGATACGCAGTATTTT.

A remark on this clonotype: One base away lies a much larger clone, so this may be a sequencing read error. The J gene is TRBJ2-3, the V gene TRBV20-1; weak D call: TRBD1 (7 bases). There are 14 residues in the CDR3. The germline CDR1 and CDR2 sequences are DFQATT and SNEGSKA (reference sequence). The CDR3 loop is CGADRDWGTDTQYF. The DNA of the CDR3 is TGCGGTGCTGACAGGGACTGGGGCACAGATACGCAGTATTTT.